Presented here are 2 T cell receptor beta chains from one specimen sequenced in a study of blood T cell repertoires in COVID-19. Assay: immunoSEQ multiplex PCR; the TCRdb copy retains only in-frame clones and omits some. The sample lists about 210,000 clones, 65% to 90% occurring once. The sequencing sample was made of PBMCs or T cells enriched from blood (not recorded which). These receptors were collected from a woman in her forties or fifties with acute COVID-19.

The gene calls are TRBV5-4 and TRBJ2-2, with 12 bases identical to TRBD2. Germline V gives CDR1 SGHNT, CDR2 YYREEE (reference sequence). The CDR3 runs to 15 residues. Trimming removed 4 bases from V and 9 bases from J; junction bases left unmatched: 7. CDR3 in DNA: TGTGCCAGCAGCGTGACTAGCGGGAGTTTCAGGGAGCTGTTTTTT. This sequence encodes CASSVTSGSFRELFF.

The J gene is TRBJ2-3, the V gene TRBV2; 12 bases are shared with TRBD2. There are 12 residues in the CDR3. V trimming: 11 bases; J trimming: 4 bases; junction bases outside the gene matches: 1. Germline V CDR1 and CDR2: SNHLY, FYNNEI. CDR3 sequence: CARTSGADTQYF. In DNA, the CDR3 is TGTGCCCGGACTAGCGGGGCAGATACGCAGTATTTT.